The sample holds many counts of the clone carrying this TCR beta chain. The sample is drawn from a study of molecular identifiers for immune sequencing clone quantification. TCRdb reanalysed the PCR reads using MiXCR and keeps one entry per CDR3 protein. The profile covers approximately 680,000 distinct CDR3 sequences, with about 25% appearing a single time and about 0.84% taken by the ten largest. Sequenced material: naive CD8+ T cells from blood, with Jurkat cell RNA spiked in. Subset defined: FACS-sorted CD8+CD4-CCR7+CD45RA+ naive T cells. This sequence originates from a human donor in good health. Some libraries in this study had Jurkat cell RNA spiked in.

In DNA, the CDR3 is TGCAGTGCTAGGAGGACAGGGGTCGCTGAAGCTTTCTTT. This sequence encodes CSARRTGVAEAFF. This chain connects TRBV20-1 to TRBJ1-1, with 9 bases matching TRBD1. The CDR3 is made up of 13 amino acids. J was trimmed by 6 bases and V by 3 bases; bases with no gene match: 5. Looked up from germline, CDR1 is DFQATT and CDR2 is SNEGSKA (reference sequence).